The present entry profiles one TCR beta chain with its context. Its target is unknown. This CDR3 is 13 amino acids long. Looked up from germline, CDR1 is KGHSH and CDR2 is LQKENI. The V end was cut by 4 bases, the J end by 5 bases, with 12 bases between. These data are taken from a study of early stage breast cancer tumors. The study's findings and limits: Most shared enriched TCRB sequences were commonly generated ones.

Each sample had two DNA replicates, about 0.47 ug blood or about 1.5 ug tissue. Profiled with immunoSEQ multiplex PCR; TCRdb holds only in-frame clones, not every one. In the table there are more than 55,000 clones, 65% to 85% of which are singletons. The source material was blood. The J gene is TRBJ2-7, the V gene TRBV18, with D possibly matching TRBD1 (6 bases). The clonotype comes from a person aged 35-49 years with breast cancer. The CDR3 DNA reads as TGTGCCAGCTCACGGTCCAGGGGAGACGAGCAGTACTTC. Its protein is CASSRSRGDEQYF.